This is a list of T cell receptor beta chains from one sample in a study of blood T cell repertoires in COVID-19. The protocol was immunoSEQ multiplex PCR, while the TCRdb copy is restricted to in-frame clones and leaves out a portion. The repertoire includes around 31,000 clones, more than 70% of them detected once, and 0.55% sits in the top ten. The specimen sequenced was peripheral blood. Source of these receptors: a woman in her forties with active or convalescent COVID-19. Both conserved end residues are part of each CDR3.

CDR3aa	v_gene
CASSGLAGSTDTQYF	TRBV2
CASNLGGYEQYF	TRBV6-5
CASSSGQGESPLHF	TRBV6-5
CAISESLQRGKETQYF	TRBV10-3
CAWTDGVQPQHF	TRBV30
CASSPGLTGVFTYEQYF	TRBV7-7
CAISTGGGGNQPQHF	TRBV10-3
CASITTSGGAFGSYEQYF	TRBV21-1
CASSQGLLAKPYEQYF	TRBV4-1
CASKITGGDNEKLFF	TRBV6-5
CASSAQRGGWNEQFF	TRBV9
CASSYQKPPSNQPQHF	TRBV6-5
CASSRTGSPLHF	TRBV5-6
CASGGTYNNEQFF	TRBV12-3/TRBV12-4
CASSLSARSIAGQPQHF	TRBV27
CASSPEGQISGNTIYF	TRBV18
CASSPYAGQSYNEQFF	TRBV18
CARSLGPCQGAYEQYF	TRBV5-3
CASSQDLARTGGLNGYTF	TRBV4-3
CASSSPGLGPYNEQFF	TRBV27
CASSLWGGTGELFF	TRBV27
CASSPTTEGAYGYTF	TRBV11-2
CASSLGGTSTDTQYF	TRBV5-4
CASSLLGGASTDTQYF	TRBV11-2
CASTASGCAFYEQYF	TRBV10-1
CASSFSGGAYEQYF	TRBV5-4
CASSLGGEGNQPQHF	TRBV7-9
CASSSGTGRNEQYF	TRBV12-1
CASSYRDRGGEQFF	TRBV7-3
CASSYTGNTEAFF	TRBV6-2/TRBV6-3
CASSFSLMAGPEDTIYF	TRBV5-1
CATSRDTNPYEQYF	TRBV15
CAWSERWTGDQPQHF	TRBV30
CASSLTSRSYNEQFF	TRBV7-3
CASSPPKGGGNEAFF	TRBV18
CASSLGAGGMTDTQYF	TRBV5-1
CASSPRGLAGVGETQYF	TRBV19
CATSGDSTGRNEKLFF	TRBV15
CASSFDRGEGPYNEQFF	TRBV7-9
CASSFFGGRETQYF	TRBV7-8
CASSHTPQGTDTQYF	TRBV7-3